The rows below give T cell receptor beta chains drawn from one sample of a study of cytomegalovirus exposure and HLA in healthy donors. The data were produced by immunoSEQ multiplex PCR, yet TCRdb's version contains in-frame clones alone and is incomplete. Among some 110,000 clones, around 75% were seen once, and the ten largest hold 2.1%. Sequencing was performed on PBMCs. The receptor set was obtained from a man aged 25 to 40 in good health and CMV-seronegative. CDR3s include the opening cysteine and the closing phenylalanine or tryptophan. The D gene is left open where the match is weak. The size field is filled for only some rows; it gives once, few, many or a size class.

cdr3_aa	cdr3_nt	d_call	v_call	clone_size	j_call
CASRGLAGLYEQYF	TGTGCCAGCCGGGGGCTAGCGGGTCTCTACGAGCAGTACTTC	TRBD2	TRBV27	NA	TRBJ2-7
CASSPRRQVYEQYF	TGTGCCAGCAGCCCTAGGAGGCAGGTCTACGAGCAGTACTTC	NA	TRBV7-2	NA	TRBJ2-7
CATSRVLSADEQFF	TGTGCCACCAGCAGGGTCCTTAGCGCGGACGAGCAGTTCTTC	NA	TRBV15	NA	TRBJ2-1
CASSLQGEQYF	TGTGCCAGCAGTCTCCAGGGGGAGCAGTACTTC	NA	TRBV28	NA	TRBJ2-7
CASSFAGSLSGNTIYF	TGCGCCAGCAGCTTTGCGGGTTCCCTGTCTGGAAACACCATATATTTT	NA	TRBV5-1	NA	TRBJ1-3
CASSKEGGRGTDTQYF	TGTGCCAGCAGCAAGGAGGGGGGGAGAGGCACAGATACGCAGTATTTT	NA	TRBV7-8	NA	TRBJ2-3
CASSPGQGLGRDEQYF	TGTGCCAGCTCACCCGGCCAGGGATTAGGTAGGGACGAGCAGTACTTC	NA	TRBV18	NA	TRBJ2-7
CASSPRGWVQTDTQYF	TGCGCCAGCAGCCCCCGGGGGTGGGTGCAAACAGATACGCAGTATTTT	NA	TRBV5-1	NA	TRBJ2-3
CASSSSGRGPREGGYTF	TGTGCCAGCAGCTCAAGCGGCAGGGGACCCCGTGAGGGTGGCTACACCTTC	NA	TRBV5-6	NA	TRBJ1-2
CASSLAGQTYEQYF	TGTGCCAGTAGTCTAGCGGGACAGACCTACGAGCAGTACTTC	TRBD2	TRBV19	once	TRBJ2-7
CASSIDHRGHDTEAFF	TGTGCCAGTAGTATAGACCACAGGGGTCACGACACTGAAGCTTTCTTT	TRBD1	TRBV19	NA	TRBJ1-1
CASSPRDSPAYEQYF	TGTGCCAGCAGCCCCCGGGACAGTCCCGCCTACGAGCAGTACTTC	TRBD1	TRBV7-8	NA	TRBJ2-7
CASSGVLAGVRETQYF	TGCGCCAGCAGCGGAGTGCTAGCGGGAGTTCGGGAGACCCAGTACTTC	TRBD2	TRBV5-1	once	TRBJ2-5
CASSLEAGWETQYF	TGCGCCAGCAGCTTGGAAGCAGGTTGGGAGACCCAGTACTTC	NA	TRBV5-1	NA	TRBJ2-5
CASSQERAGRSYNEQFF	TGCGCCAGCAGCCAAGAGAGGGCGGGCCGCTCCTACAATGAGCAGTTCTTC	NA	TRBV4-1	NA	TRBJ2-1
CATKNGLADNEQFF	TGTGCCACGAAGAACGGACTAGCGGACAATGAGCAGTTCTTC	TRBD2	TRBV10-3	NA	TRBJ2-1
CASSQGTGGFDSPLHF	TGCGCCAGCAGCCAGGGGACAGGGGGCTTCGACTCACCCCTCCACTTT	TRBD1	TRBV4-3	NA	TRBJ1-6
CASSEGGTRFSGANVLTF	TGTGCCAGCAGTGAAGGGGGGACTAGGTTCTCTGGGGCCAACGTCCTGACTTTC	TRBD2	TRBV6-1	NA	TRBJ2-6
CAISEPGQPKETQYF	TGTGCCATCAGTGAGCCGGGACAGCCAAAAGAGACCCAGTACTTC	TRBD1	TRBV10-3	NA	TRBJ2-5
CASSLLAVQETQYF	TGTGCCAGCAGCCTACTAGCAGTTCAAGAGACCCAGTACTTC	NA	TRBV7-2	NA	TRBJ2-5
CASSYDSFQPQHF	TGTGCCAGCAGTTATGACTCATTCCAGCCCCAGCATTTT	NA	TRBV6-5	few	TRBJ1-5
CASSGTGTGQYF	TGTGCCAGCAGCGGAACCGGGACAGGGCAGTACTTC	TRBD1	TRBV25-1	NA	TRBJ2-7
CASSVGGGLELQETQYF	TGTGCCAGCAGCGTAGGAGGGGGACTAGAACTACAAGAGACCCAGTACTTC	TRBD2	TRBV9	NA	TRBJ2-5
CASSFSPGGSTYEQYF	TGTGCCAGCAGTTTCTCCCCGGGAGGTTCGACCTACGAGCAGTACTTC	TRBD2	TRBV28	few	TRBJ2-7
CASSFVAGGLFETQYF	TGTGCCAGCAGCTTCGTGGCGGGGGGGCTTTTTGAGACCCAGTACTTC	TRBD2	TRBV11-2	NA	TRBJ2-5
CASSRREGSSYNEQFF	TGTGCCAGCAGCCGACGGGAGGGGAGCTCCTACAATGAGCAGTTCTTC	TRBD2	TRBV11-3	NA	TRBJ2-1
CAWSPAGGTDTQYF	TGTGCCTGGAGTCCAGCGGGGGGCACAGATACGCAGTATTTT	TRBD2	TRBV30	NA	TRBJ2-3
CASSSQGPSSGNTIYF	TGTGCCAGCAGTTCCCAGGGGCCCAGCTCTGGAAACACCATATATTTT	NA	TRBV2	NA	TRBJ1-3
CAWSGVGGQYF	TGTGCCTGGAGTGGGGTCGGGGGGCAGTACTTC	NA	TRBV30	NA	TRBJ2-7
CAWSLALAGSTDTQYF	TGTGCCTGGAGTCTGGCGCTAGCGGGATCGACAGATACGCAGTATTTT	TRBD2	TRBV30	NA	TRBJ2-3
CASKLTATSNTEAFF	TGTGCCAGCAAACTGACAGCCACTTCGAACACTGAAGCTTTCTTT	NA	TRBV19	NA	TRBJ1-1
CASSYSGQGGNEQFF	TGTGCCAGCAGTTACTCTGGACAGGGAGGCAATGAGCAGTTCTTC	TRBD1	TRBV6-6	once	TRBJ2-1
CASSLGTGVGDGQYF	TGTGCCAGCAGCTTAGGGACAGGGGTCGGTGACGGGCAGTACTTC	TRBD1	TRBV7-2	NA	TRBJ2-7
CASSTRDRGTEAFF	TGTGCCAGTAGTACGCGCGACAGGGGAACTGAAGCTTTCTTT	TRBD1	TRBV19	NA	TRBJ1-1
CASSLYNQPQHF	TGTGCTAGCAGTCTCTACAATCAGCCCCAGCATTTT	NA	TRBV28	once	TRBJ1-5
CSAVRTGGLTDTQYF	TGCAGCGCTGTTCGGACAGGGGGTCTCACAGATACGCAGTATTTT	TRBD1	TRBV29-1	NA	TRBJ2-3
CASSLASPGNSPLHF	TGTGCCAGCAGCTTAGCCTCCCCGGGGAATTCACCCCTCCACTTT	NA	TRBV7-2	once	TRBJ1-6
CASSLGGPNEQFF	TGCGCCAGCAGCCTGGGGGGTCCGAATGAGCAGTTCTTC	NA	TRBV4-1	NA	TRBJ2-1
CASSEFGGPGYTF	TGTGCCAGCAGTGAATTCGGGGGGCCGGGCTACACCTTC	NA	TRBV25-1	NA	TRBJ1-2
CASSLGPGESAFF	TGTGCCAGCAGCTTAGGGCCCGGGGAATCAGCTTTCTTT	NA	TRBV7-9	NA	TRBJ1-1
CASSFRLAGGPREQFF	TGTGCCAGCAGCTTTAGACTAGCGGGGGGGCCGCGTGAGCAGTTCTTC	TRBD2	TRBV7-8	NA	TRBJ2-1
CASSQDQRQGLYYTF	TGTGCCAGCAGCCAAGACCAAAGACAGGGACTCTACTACACCTTC	TRBD1	TRBV4-2	NA	TRBJ1-2
CSAGGVDAEQYF	TGTTCCGCAGGCGGGGTTGATGCCGAGCAGTACTTC	NA	TRBV7-9	NA	TRBJ2-7
CASSGQPVEVTIYF	TGTGCCAGCAGCGGGCAGCCAGTGGAAGTCACCATATATTTT	NA	TRBV7-9	few	TRBJ1-3
CSLAGTGGQETQYF	TGCAGCCTTGCTGGGACAGGGGGCCAAGAGACCCAGTACTTC	TRBD1	TRBV29-1	NA	TRBJ2-5
CASSQGVDRLNTEAFF	TGCGCCAGCAGCCAGGGGGTGGACAGATTGAACACTGAAGCTTTCTTT	NA	TRBV4-3	NA	TRBJ1-1
CASSVGGPSAGNTIYF	TGTGCCAGCAGCGTCGGGGGGCCCTCGGCTGGAAACACCATATATTTT	NA	TRBV9	NA	TRBJ1-3
CAISPGQGGQPQHF	TGTGCCATCAGCCCGGGACAGGGCGGACAGCCCCAGCATTTT	TRBD1	TRBV10-3	NA	TRBJ1-5
CASSPGGQAGNTIYF	TGTGCCAGCTCACCGGGAGGGCAAGCTGGAAACACCATATATTTT	NA	TRBV18	few	TRBJ1-3
CASSLGGVLNTEAFF	TGCGCCAGCAGCCTCGGCGGCGTGCTGAACACTGAAGCTTTCTTT	NA	TRBV4-1	once	TRBJ1-1
CATSRDQGRVKYF	TGTGCCACCAGCAGAGATCAGGGCAGGGTGAAGTACTTC	NA	TRBV15	NA	TRBJ2-7
CASSSYGGITYEQYF	TGTGCCAGCAGCTCCTACGGGGGGATCACCTACGAGCAGTACTTC	TRBD2	TRBV27	NA	TRBJ2-7
CASSPLGDSQPYEQYF	TGTGCCAGCAGCCCCCTGGGGGACAGCCAGCCTTACGAGCAGTACTTC	TRBD1	TRBV11-2	NA	TRBJ2-7
CASSHDRNTEAFF	TGTGCCAGCTCACACGACAGGAACACTGAAGCTTTCTTT	NA	TRBV18	few	TRBJ1-1
CASSPGGSEQYF	TGTGCCAGCTCACCGGGGGGGAGCGAGCAGTACTTC	TRBD2	TRBV18	NA	TRBJ2-7
CASSSQQGTGEKLFF	TGCGCCAGCAGCTCCCAACAGGGGACCGGAGAAAAACTGTTTTTT	TRBD1	TRBV5-1	NA	TRBJ1-4
CASSLDRSSSTDTQYF	TGTGCCAGCAGCTTGGACAGATCCTCTAGCACAGATACGCAGTATTTT	NA	TRBV5-4	once	TRBJ2-3
CASSIGQGNEQYF	TGTGCCAGCAGCATCGGACAGGGGAACGAGCAGTACTTC	TRBD1	TRBV28	NA	TRBJ2-7
CASSHDRAYGYTF	TGTGCCAGCAGCCACGACAGGGCCTATGGCTACACCTTC	TRBD1	TRBV5-4	NA	TRBJ1-2